This passage covers 21 T cell receptor beta chains from one sample sequenced in a study of cytomegalovirus exposure and HLA in healthy donors. The PCR made use of 60 Vbeta and 13 Jbeta primers. Produced via immunoSEQ multiplex PCR; TCRdb's table is partial and in-frame only. Of under 250,000 clones in the sample, around 80% were seen once. Sequenced: PBMCs. Source of these receptors: a man between 18 and 35 years old in good health and CMV-seronegative.

This chain joins TRBV6-1 and TRBJ1-1; tentatively, D is TRBD1 (6 bases). With 6 bases removed from V and 5 bases from J, the gap between germline ends came to 10 bases. Per germline, CDR1 MNHNS and CDR2 SASEGT. This CDR3 has 12 amino acids. The CDR3 protein is CASRGTLTEAFF. The DNA of the CDR3 is TGTGCCAGCAGAGGGACATTAACTGAAGCTTTCTTT.

V gene TRBV27 combines with J gene TRBJ1-5, with 9 positions matching TRBD1. The CDR3 runs to 16 residues. Germline lookup yields CDR1 MNHEY and CDR2 SMNVEV (reference sequence). V trimming: 4 bases; J trimming: 7 bases; junction bases outside the gene matches: 11. For the CDR3, the DNA is TGTGCCAGCAGTTCCCTGGGACAGGGAAATGGACAGCCCCAGCATTTT. Translating it yields CASSSLGQGNGQPQHF.

There are a few counts of this clone. The CDR3 region is CASSQWGQGRTDTQYF. As DNA, the CDR3 is TGTGCCAGCAGCCAGTGGGGACAGGGGCGGACAGATACGCAGTATTTT. V and J are TRBV11-1 and TRBJ2-3; 10 bases are shared with TRBD1. J was trimmed by 3 bases and V by 5 bases; bases with no gene match: 8. The V gene's germline CDR1 is SGHAT and CDR2 FQDESV (reference sequence). This CDR3 has 16 amino acids.

This chain connects TRBV5-1 to TRBJ1-2; 9 nucleotides agree with TRBD1. Germline lookup yields CDR1 SGHRS and CDR2 YFSETQ. The CDR3 sequence is 16 residues long. Germline trimming cut 4 bases from V and 8 bases from J; bases unmatched to any gene: 15. The CDR3 region is CASSHPGQGLMRGYTF. CDR3 DNA: TGCGCCAGCAGCCACCCGGGACAGGGTCTTATGCGGGGCTACACCTTC.

This clone appeared a few times. DNA for the CDR3: TGCAGCGCGCGGGTGGGCTACAATGAGCAGTTCTTC. Amino acids: CSARVGYNEQFF. The chain links TRBV29-1 to TRBJ2-1; tentative D call: TRBD2 (5 bases). Germline V gives CDR1 SQVTM, CDR2 ANQGSEA. V gave up 7 bases and J gave up 3 bases, with 10 bases separating them. The CDR3 loop spans 12 amino acids.

The chain is built from TRBV27 and TRBJ2-7; the D is unclear. V lost 3 bases and J lost 5, with 14 bases in between. Germline CDR1 reads MNHEY; CDR2 reads SMNVEV (reference sequence). The CDR3 is 14 amino acids. Written as DNA, the CDR3 is TGTGCCAGCAGTTTCCGAGGAGAGTTAGACGAGCAGTACTTC. It yields the protein CASSFRGELDEQYF.

This chain connects TRBV19 to TRBJ2-1, with D tentatively TRBD1 (5 bases). The V gene lost 1 base and the J gene lost 1 base, with 11 bases spanning the gap. The CDR3 contains 16 residues. CDR1 is LNHDA and CDR2 is SQIVND in the germline V gene (reference sequence). CDR3 DNA sequence: TGTGCCAGTAGTATAGGGGGCTCAAATTCCTACAATGAGCAGTTCTTC. Its translation: CASSIGGSNSYNEQFF.

The gene calls are TRBV6-6 and TRBJ2-1, with TRBD1 as a possible D gene (5 bases). The CDR3 loop spans 14 amino acids. The V end lost 2 bases, the J end lost 1 base, and 6 bases lay between the germline ends. Germline values: CDR1 MNHNY, CDR2 SVGAGI (reference sequence). For the CDR3, the DNA is TGTGCCAGCAGTTACGCAGGGTCCTACAATGAGCAGTTCTTC. Translating it yields CASSYAGSYNEQFF.

The V call is TRBV9, the J call TRBJ2-3, with D possibly being TRBD2 (6 bases). The CDR3 is 15 amino acids. V lost 0 bases, J lost 5 bases, and 13 bases lay in between. CDR1 and CDR2 (germline): SGDLS, YYNGEE. The CDR3 nucleotides are TGTGCCAGCAGCGTAGGTAGCGGAGGAGGAGATACGCAGTATTTT. Protein product: CASSVGSGGGDTQYF.

V and J are TRBV7-2 and TRBJ1-5, with D possibly being TRBD1 (5 bases). Between the trimmed V and J ends, which lost 0 bases and 4 bases, there was a span of 7 bases. The CDR3 sequence is 14 residues long. Germline-derived CDR1 and CDR2 are SGHTA and FQGNSA. In nucleotides, the CDR3 is TGTGCCAGCAGCTTAGCGGGGGGGAATCAGCCCCAGCATTTT. It encodes CASSLAGGNQPQHF.

The chain uses TRBV2 and TRBJ1-5; D call uncertain. This CDR3 has 14 amino acids. Germline CDR1 and CDR2: SNHLY and FYNNEI. Trimming cost V 4 bases and J 1 base, with 8 bases left between them. CDR3 region: CASSGYWSNQPQHF. The CDR3 DNA sequence: TGTGCCAGCAGTGGGTACTGGAGCAATCAGCCCCAGCATTTT.

This sequence joins TRBV10-3 and TRBJ1-1; the D gene is possibly TRBD1 (5 bases). The CDR3 runs 15 residues. The V and J ends lost 2 bases and 0 bases respectively, with 10 bases between them. Germline V gene lookup returns CDR1 ENHRY and CDR2 SYGVKD. For the CDR3, the DNA is TGTGCCATCAGTGAGGGGGCAGGGCTGAACACTGAAGCTTTCTTT. Translation: CAISEGAGLNTEAFF.

This chain joins TRBV7-9 and TRBJ1-1; perhaps TRBD1 as D (5 bases). The germline CDR1 and CDR2 sequences are SEHNR and FQNEAQ (reference sequence). V was trimmed by 5 bases and J by 3 bases, leaving 16 bases between them. The CDR3 spans 15 residues. The CDR3 region is CASSTKTETYTEAFF. The CDR3 nucleotides read TGTGCCAGCAGCACCAAGACAGAGACTTACACTGAAGCTTTCTTT.

Of note for this clone: Compared with germline, one end of the junction differs, possibly owing to a read error. This sequence joins TRBV7-9 and TRBJ1-1; 11 bases line up with TRBD1. CDR3 size: 16 residues. Germline V gene sequence: CDR1 SEHNR, CDR2 FQNEAQ (reference sequence). DNA of the CDR3: TGTTCCAGCAGCTTAGGGGGGACAGGGGGGAACACTGAAGCTTTCTTT. Protein: CSSSLGGTGGNTEAFF.

This sequence joins TRBV4-1 and TRBJ2-1, with D maybe TRBD1 (5 bases). V was trimmed by 1 base and J by 9 bases, leaving 13 bases between them. Per the germline V gene, CDR1 is MGHRA and CDR2 is YSYEKL. The CDR3 is 14 residues long. CDR3 loop: CASSQVSGLGEQFF. DNA for the CDR3: TGCGCCAGCAGCCAAGTGTCAGGGCTTGGTGAGCAGTTCTTC.

On this clone: Other nucleotide sequences in the sample specify the same CDR3. The chain joins TRBV28 to TRBJ1-1, with 11 positions matching TRBD1. The V gene's germline CDR1 is MDHEN and CDR2 SYDVKM. With 2 bases clipped from V and 3 bases from J, the junction kept 8 bases outside the gene matches. This CDR3 spans 17 amino acids. CDR3 in amino acids: CASSLGGTGGWYTEAFF. DNA for the CDR3: TGTGCCAGCAGTTTAGGGGGGACAGGGGGATGGTACACTGAAGCTTTCTTT. Full variable domain (missing parts from reference TRBV28 and TRBJ1-1): DVKVTQSSRYLVKRTGEKVFLECVQDMDHENMFWYRQDPGLGLRLIYFSYDVKMKEKGDIPEGYSVSREKKERFSLILESASTNQTSMYLCASSLGGTGGWYTEAFFGQGTRLTVV.

The V call is TRBV6-1, the J call TRBJ2-7; TRBD1 is a possible D gene (5 bases). The germline CDR1 and CDR2 sequences are MNHNS and SASEGT. The V end was cut by 0 bases, the J end by 0 bases, with 9 bases between. The CDR3 consists of 15 residues. The CDR3 reads CASSEAGRVSYEQYF. DNA of the CDR3: TGTGCCAGCAGTGAAGCAGGCAGGGTCTCCTACGAGCAGTACTTC.

The V gene is TRBV7-8, the J gene TRBJ2-7; D is possibly TRBD2 (6 bases). In germline, CDR1 is SGHVS, CDR2 FQNEAQ. This CDR3 is built from 15 residues. V lost 1 base and J 5 bases, leaving 15 bases between the germline ends. In DNA form, the CDR3 reads TGTGCCAGCAGCTTAGTACTAACAAGACTAGACGAGCAGTACTTC. Translating it yields CASSLVLTRLDEQYF.

The genes are TRBV27 and TRBJ2-5; 11 nucleotides line up with TRBD2. The closer fit of TRBJ2-7 to the DNA end suggests the J call may be wrong. Germline values: CDR1 MNHEY, CDR2 SMNVEV (reference sequence). The CDR3 sequence is 14 residues long. In DNA form, the CDR3 reads TGTGCCAGCATGACAGGACTAGCGGGCGGCGAGCAGTACTTC. This codes for CASMTGLAGGEQYF.

The V and J genes are TRBV13 and TRBJ2-7; 13 positions match TRBD2. Germline V gene sequence: CDR1 PRHDT, CDR2 FYEKMQ (reference sequence). This CDR3 has 15 amino acids. V was pared by 4 bases and J by 3 bases, with 3 bases of the junction left unmatched. This CDR3 is CASSYGLAGDYEQYF. CDR3 DNA sequence: TGTGCCAGCAGCTACGGACTAGCGGGAGACTACGAGCAGTACTTC.

The rearrangement joins TRBV5-6 to TRBJ2-3; TRBD1 is a possible D gene (5 bases). Deletions cut 7 bases from V and 0 bases from J, with 18 bases between. The CDR3 runs to 16 residues. CDR1 and CDR2 (germline): SGHDT, YYEEEE. CDR3 region: CASLAGKGASTDTQYF. The DNA of the CDR3 is TGTGCCAGCTTGGCAGGGAAAGGCGCGAGCACAGATACGCAGTATTTT. The full variable domain, completed using reference TRBV5-6 and TRBJ2-3, is DAGVTQSPTHLIKTRGQQVTLRCSPKSGHDTVSWYQQALGQGPQFIFQYYEEEERQRGNFPDRFSGHQFPNYSSELNVNALLLGDSALYLCASLAGKGASTDTQYFGPGTRLTVL.